This T cell receptor beta chain was identified in a study of T cells in Graves' hyperthyroidism and ophthalmopathy. This clonotype was detected a few times. From RNA transcripts, TCR beta CDR3 regions were amplified. The HTBI primer set drove a first-round RT-PCR of the TCR CDR3. A single record per CDR3 protein comes from TCRdb applying MiXCR to the multiplex PCR reads. The data show about 300,000 distinct CDR3 sequences, with 10% to 15% seen just once and 6% to 8% held by the top ten. The CDR3 runs 18 residues. V dropped 5 bases and J dropped 3; count of bases not matched to a gene: 19. Germline CDR1 is SGHTA and CDR2 is FQGNSA.

The rearrangement uses TRBV7-2 and TRBJ2-7, with 7 nucleotides matching TRBD1. This receptor was obtained from a woman in her twenties or thirties with Graves' hyperthyroidism that later progressed to Graves' ophthalmopathy. Sequencing was performed on blood. CDR3 residues: CASSVTGLPIYNSYEQYF. CDR3 DNA: TGTGCCAGCAGCGTGACAGGGCTGCCCATCTATAATAGCTACGAGCAGTACTTC.